One and the same sample provided the 13 T cell receptor beta chains below, sequenced in a study of technical replicates of blood from several donors. Sequencing used immunoSEQ multiplex PCR; TCRdb keeps in-frame clones, though not all of them. The repertoire consists of approximately 81,000 clones, with 96% occurring once and the leading ten covering 0.2%. Sequenced sample: T cells isolated from PBMCs. The receptors derive from a human donor in good health.

The chain joins TRBV7-9 to TRBJ1-3; 9 nucleotides align to TRBD1. The J segment lost 5 bases and the V segment lost 3 bases, leaving 8 bases of the junction unmatched. CDR1 and CDR2 from the germline V gene are SEHNR and FQNEAQ (reference sequence). CDR3 length: 16 amino acids. CDR3 coding DNA: TGTGCCAGCAGCTTGGATCGGACAGGGGTGAGAAACACCATATATTTT. Translated: CASSLDRTGVRNTIYF.

The genes are TRBV25-1 and TRBJ1-4; D call uncertain. CDR3 length: 16 amino acids. Deletions cut 11 bases from V and 0 bases from J, with 19 bases between. The germline CDR1 and CDR2 sequences are MGHDK and SYGVNS. In DNA form, the CDR3 reads TGTGCCGTTTATCGGGGTCCATTAGCAACTAATGAAAAACTGTTTTTT. This translates into CAVYRGPLATNEKLFF.

J is TRBJ2-1 and V is TRBV5-1, with TRBD1 matching 7 bases. The CDR3 is made up of 16 amino acids. V lost 4 bases, J lost 0 bases, and 7 bases stayed unmatched. The germline CDR1 and CDR2 sequences are SGHRS and YFSETQ. CDR3: CASSLDRASSYNEQFF. In DNA, the CDR3 is TGCGCCAGCAGCCTAGACAGGGCCAGCTCCTACAATGAGCAGTTCTTC.

V is TRBV7-9 and J is TRBJ1-1; D unresolved. Looked up from germline, CDR1 is SEHNR and CDR2 is FQNEAQ (reference sequence). The V end was cut by 3 bases, the J end by 1 base, with 6 bases between. The CDR3 totals 13 residues. CDR3 in amino acids: CASSFRQNTEAFF. CDR3 nucleotides: TGTGCCAGCAGCTTCAGACAGAACACTGAAGCTTTCTTT.

CDR3 DNA: TGTGCCAGTACCGCTAATTCCTATGGCTACACCTTC. This gives the protein CASTANSYGYTF. This chain joins TRBV19 and TRBJ1-2; D is unresolved. Germline CDR1 and CDR2: LNHDA and SQIVND (reference sequence). The CDR3 is made up of 12 amino acids. Trimming shortened V by 7 bases and J by 4 bases, and 10 bases separated the two germline ends.

The rearrangement uses TRBV5-5 and TRBJ1-6; possible D gene TRBD1, 5 bases. CDR1 SGHKS and CDR2 YYEKEE come from the germline V gene (reference sequence). The CDR3 length is 17 residues. V was trimmed by 3 bases and J by 4 bases, leaving 17 bases between them. The CDR3 here is CASSSGGSSKYNSPLHF. The DNA of the CDR3 is TGTGCCAGCAGCTCCGGGGGGTCATCGAAGTATAATTCACCCCTCCACTTT. The complete variable domain, with remaining parts taken from reference TRBV5-5 and TRBJ1-6, reads DAGVTQSPTHLIKTRGQQVTLRCSPISGHKSVSWYQQVLGQGPQFIFQYYEKEERGRGNFPDRFSARQFPNYSSELNVNALLLGDSALYLCASSSGGSSKYNSPLHFGNGTRLTVT.

V gene TRBV5-1 combines with J gene TRBJ2-4; 10 bases are a match to TRBD2. J gave up 1 base and V 4 bases, and 23 bases lay outside the gene matches. The CDR3 extends over 22 amino acids. The V gene's germline CDR1 is SGHRS and CDR2 YFSETQ. DNA of the CDR3: TGCGCCAGCAGCCCCCTTCCGTCCTTCCTAGCGGGGGTATACCTTGCCAAAAACATTCAGTACTTC. It specifies CASSPLPSFLAGVYLAKNIQYF.

The V gene is TRBV6-5, the J gene TRBJ2-7; 7 positions match TRBD1. The CDR3 spans 13 residues. The J segment lost 2 bases and the V segment lost 4 bases, leaving 2 bases of the junction unmatched. Germline V lookup: CDR1 MNHEY, CDR2 SVGAGI. The CDR3 bases are TGTGCCAGCAGTTCGGGACAGACCTACGAGCAGTACTTC. This sequence encodes CASSSGQTYEQYF.

The count of this clone is one. V gene TRBV15 combines with J gene TRBJ2-7; 10 nucleotides agree with TRBD2. Looked up from germline, CDR1 is LNHNV and CDR2 is YYDKDF (reference sequence). The CDR3 consists of 14 residues. V was pared by 11 bases and J by 2 bases, with 9 bases of the junction left unmatched. The DNA for the CDR3 is TGTGCCGCCAAACGGACTAGCGGCGCCTACGAGCAGTACTTC. This codes for CAAKRTSGAYEQYF.

V gene TRBV7-9 combines with J gene TRBJ2-1; 7 nucleotides align to TRBD1. Germline CDR1 SEHNR, CDR2 FQNEAQ (reference sequence). This CDR3 is 15 amino acids long. The J segment lost 4 bases and the V segment lost 1 base, leaving 4 bases of the junction unmatched. The CDR3 nucleotides read TGTGCCAGCAGCTTAGGACAGGGATTATACAATGAGCAGTTCTTC. Translating it yields CASSLGQGLYNEQFF.

The chain combines TRBV19 with TRBJ1-3; D is unclear. The CDR3 totals 13 residues. Trimming stripped 6 bases from V and 4 bases from J, with 10 bases between. Germline CDR1 reads LNHDA; CDR2 reads SQIVND (reference sequence). CDR3 region: CASRHRLGNTIYF. The DNA of the CDR3 is TGTGCCAGTAGGCACAGATTGGGAAACACCATATATTTT.

The chain links TRBV19 to TRBJ2-7; 8 bases line up with TRBD2. Germline CDR1 is LNHDA and CDR2 is SQIVND (reference sequence). CDR3 length equals 17 residues. The trim removed 0 bases at V and 1 base at J, leaving 8 bases unmatched. The CDR3 region has the DNA TGTGCCAGTAGTATAGAGGGCAAGCGGGAGAGTTCCTACGAGCAGTACTTC. It specifies CASSIEGKRESSYEQYF.

CDR3 DNA sequence: TGCGCCAGCAGCCAAGTTCCTAGTATGAACACTGAAGCTTTCTTT. Translated: CASSQVPSMNTEAFF. V gene TRBV4-1 combines with J gene TRBJ1-1; D gene uncertain. Trimming removed 1 base at V and 0 bases at J, with 9 bases between. The CDR3 runs to 15 residues. CDR1 and CDR2 (germline): MGHRA, YSYEKL.